Listed below are T cell receptor beta chains from one sample, sequenced in a study of blood T cell repertoires in COVID-19. Generated by immunoSEQ multiplex PCR, the TCRdb table keeps only in-frame clones and is missing some. This table has 60,000 or so clones, roughly 84% appearing once. The sample was peripheral blood. The receptors here all came from a man aged 25 to 45 with COVID-19, enrolled during active disease. Each CDR3 is given with its conserved first and last residue. The order of the fields is D gene, clone size, J gene, V gene, CDR3 protein, CDR3 DNA. A D gene is named only where the DNA matches it firmly. Expanded clones get a size class; other rows say once, few or many, or leave the size out.

D gene: -
clone size: -
J gene: TRBJ2-1
V gene: TRBV13
CDR3 protein: CASSFIDEQFF
CDR3 DNA: TGTGCCAGCAGCTTTATCGATGAGCAGTTCTTC

D gene: -
clone size: -
J gene: TRBJ1-1
V gene: TRBV4-1
CDR3 protein: CASSPLERGSTEAFF
CDR3 DNA: TGCGCCAGCAGCCCCCTTGAAAGGGGAAGCACTGAAGCTTTCTTT

D gene: -
clone size: few
J gene: TRBJ1-1
V gene: TRBV5-1
CDR3 protein: CASSLYGAQGTEAFF
CDR3 DNA: TGCGCCAGCAGCTTATACGGTGCTCAGGGCACTGAAGCTTTCTTT

D gene: TRBD1
clone size: -
J gene: TRBJ1-2
V gene: TRBV18
CDR3 protein: CASSPDREYGYTF
CDR3 DNA: TGTGCCAGCTCACCGGACAGGGAATATGGCTACACCTTC

D gene: -
clone size: -
J gene: TRBJ2-7
V gene: TRBV29-1
CDR3 protein: CSVVRDKAYEQYF
CDR3 DNA: TGCAGCGTCGTCCGGGACAAAGCCTACGAGCAGTACTTC

D gene: -
clone size: -
J gene: TRBJ1-1
V gene: TRBV2
CDR3 protein: CASTGGGSEAFF
CDR3 DNA: TGTGCCAGCACCGGCGGGGGGAGTGAAGCTTTCTTT

D gene: TRBD1
clone size: -
J gene: TRBJ2-2
V gene: TRBV25-1
CDR3 protein: CASNTWDSLNTGELFF
CDR3 DNA: TGTGCCAGCAACACCTGGGACAGTTTGAACACCGGGGAGCTGTTTTTT

D gene: TRBD2
clone size: -
J gene: TRBJ2-4
V gene: TRBV29-1
CDR3 protein: CSVITSGRDRIAKNIQYF
CDR3 DNA: TGCAGCGTAATCACTAGCGGGAGGGATAGGATAGCCAAAAACATTCAGTACTTC

D gene: -
clone size: -
J gene: TRBJ1-2
V gene: TRBV28
CDR3 protein: CASSLLPRDGYTF
CDR3 DNA: TGTGCCAGCAGTTTACTCCCCAGGGATGGCTACACCTTC

D gene: -
clone size: -
J gene: TRBJ2-1
V gene: TRBV7-9
CDR3 protein: CASSPKERLSSQQFF
CDR3 DNA: TGTGCCAGCAGTCCAAAGGAGCGGCTCTCATCACAGCAGTTCTTC

D gene: -
clone size: -
J gene: TRBJ2-1
V gene: TRBV30
CDR3 protein: CAWSKGGFYNEQFF
CDR3 DNA: TGTGCCTGGAGTAAAGGGGGATTCTACAATGAGCAGTTCTTC

D gene: TRBD2
clone size: -
J gene: TRBJ2-3
V gene: TRBV11-2
CDR3 protein: CASSFTSGEASTDTQYF
CDR3 DNA: TGTGCCAGCAGCTTCACTAGCGGAGAAGCAAGCACAGATACGCAGTATTTT

D gene: TRBD1
clone size: -
J gene: TRBJ1-2
V gene: TRBV28
CDR3 protein: CASRVGTGHGYTF
CDR3 DNA: TGTGCCAGCAGGGTCGGGACAGGGCATGGCTACACCTTC

D gene: -
clone size: -
J gene: TRBJ2-3
V gene: TRBV2
CDR3 protein: CASSLLEDTQYF
CDR3 DNA: TGTGCCAGCAGTCTCTTAGAAGATACGCAGTATTTT

D gene: TRBD1
clone size: -
J gene: TRBJ2-5
V gene: TRBV9
CDR3 protein: CASSVGTGTQETQYF
CDR3 DNA: TGTGCCAGCAGCGTAGGGACAGGGACCCAAGAGACCCAGTACTTC

D gene: -
clone size: -
J gene: TRBJ2-2
V gene: TRBV2
CDR3 protein: CASSETRAGRELFF
CDR3 DNA: TGTGCCAGCAGTGAAACCCGCGCGGGACGGGAGCTGTTTTTT

D gene: TRBD1
clone size: -
J gene: TRBJ2-7
V gene: TRBV6-2/TRBV6-3
CDR3 protein: CASSFGTGAYEQYF
CDR3 DNA: TGTGCCAGCAGTTTTGGGACAGGGGCATACGAGCAGTACTTC

D gene: -
clone size: -
J gene: TRBJ1-6
V gene: TRBV10-3
CDR3 protein: CAISYDNSPLHF
CDR3 DNA: TGTGCCATCAGCTACGATAATTCACCCCTCCACTTT

D gene: -
clone size: few
J gene: TRBJ1-6
V gene: TRBV6-5
CDR3 protein: CASRSGTGKGSPLHF
CDR3 DNA: TGTGCCAGCAGATCCGGTACAGGGAAGGGTTCACCCCTCCACTTT

D gene: TRBD1
clone size: -
J gene: TRBJ1-1
V gene: TRBV28
CDR3 protein: CASSYYRGPSEAFF
CDR3 DNA: TGTGCCAGCAGCTACTACAGGGGGCCCTCTGAAGCTTTCTTT

D gene: -
clone size: few
J gene: TRBJ2-3
V gene: TRBV11-2
CDR3 protein: CASSARPGVADTQYF
CDR3 DNA: TGTGCCAGCAGCGCCCGACCGGGGGTGGCAGATACGCAGTATTTT

D gene: TRBD2
clone size: -
J gene: TRBJ2-2
V gene: TRBV5-1
CDR3 protein: CASSQSGANTGELFF
CDR3 DNA: TGCGCCAGCAGCCAAAGCGGGGCAAACACCGGGGAGCTGTTTTTT

D gene: -
clone size: -
J gene: TRBJ1-1
V gene: TRBV7-8
CDR3 protein: CASSYDRNTEAFF
CDR3 DNA: TGTGCCAGCAGTTATGACAGGAACACTGAAGCTTTCTTT

D gene: TRBD1
clone size: once
J gene: TRBJ1-1
V gene: TRBV11-3
CDR3 protein: CASSDRERGTEAFF
CDR3 DNA: TGTGCCAGCAGCGACAGGGAGAGGGGCACTGAAGCTTTCTTT

D gene: -
clone size: -
J gene: TRBJ1-1
V gene: TRBV11-1
CDR3 protein: CASSPRQRNTEAFF
CDR3 DNA: TGTGCCAGCAGCCCACGACAGCGGAACACTGAAGCTTTCTTT

D gene: -
clone size: once
J gene: TRBJ1-5
V gene: TRBV4-3
CDR3 protein: CASSQDSNRAGQPQHF
CDR3 DNA: TGCGCCAGCAGCCAAGATTCGAACAGGGCCGGGCAGCCCCAGCATTTT

D gene: -
clone size: once
J gene: TRBJ1-1
V gene: TRBV12-3/TRBV12-4
CDR3 protein: CASGGTLSTEAFF
CDR3 DNA: TGTGCCAGTGGAGGGACTTTGAGCACTGAAGCTTTCTTT

D gene: TRBD2
clone size: -
J gene: TRBJ2-5
V gene: TRBV11-2
CDR3 protein: CASSLAGGVMETQYF
CDR3 DNA: TGTGCCAGCAGCTTAGCTGGGGGGGTCATGGAGACCCAGTACTTC

D gene: -
clone size: few
J gene: TRBJ1-2
V gene: TRBV2
CDR3 protein: CASSEAGRDGYTF
CDR3 DNA: TGTGCCAGCAGTGAGGCAGGGAGGGATGGCTACACCTTC

D gene: -
clone size: -
J gene: TRBJ1-5
V gene: TRBV10-3
CDR3 protein: CAISESRVQPQHF
CDR3 DNA: TGTGCCATCAGTGAGTCCCGGGTTCAGCCCCAGCATTTT

D gene: TRBD2
clone size: -
J gene: TRBJ2-7
V gene: TRBV6-2/TRBV6-3
CDR3 protein: CASSGTSGRAVNEQYF
CDR3 DNA: TGTGCCAGCAGTGGGACTAGCGGGAGGGCCGTGAACGAGCAGTACTTC

D gene: -
clone size: -
J gene: TRBJ1-5
V gene: TRBV6-5
CDR3 protein: CASSQGTHSNQPQHF
CDR3 DNA: TGTGCCAGCTCCCAGGGGACCCATAGCAATCAGCCCCAGCATTTT

D gene: -
clone size: -
J gene: TRBJ2-4
V gene: TRBV28
CDR3 protein: CASSSVQNIQYF
CDR3 DNA: TGTGCCAGCAGCTCAGTCCAAAACATTCAGTACTTC

D gene: TRBD2
clone size: -
J gene: TRBJ2-3
V gene: TRBV19
CDR3 protein: CASSIDRAGEGGDTQYF
CDR3 DNA: TGTGCCAGTAGTATAGATCGTGCGGGAGAAGGTGGAGATACGCAGTATTTT

D gene: -
clone size: -
J gene: TRBJ2-6
V gene: TRBV24-1
CDR3 protein: CATSPPLSSGANVLTF
CDR3 DNA: TGTGCCACCAGCCCTCCGTTGTCTTCTGGGGCCAACGTCCTGACTTTC

D gene: TRBD1
clone size: -
J gene: TRBJ2-1
V gene: TRBV5-4
CDR3 protein: CASSLGSGGEHNEQFF
CDR3 DNA: TGTGCCAGCAGCTTGGGGTCAGGGGGAGAACACAATGAGCAGTTCTTC

D gene: -
clone size: -
J gene: TRBJ2-2
V gene: TRBV13
CDR3 protein: CASSPSSGPNTGELFF
CDR3 DNA: TGTGCCAGCAGCCCCTCCAGCGGGCCGAACACCGGGGAGCTGTTTTTT